These 12 T cell receptor beta chains share one sample of origin, sequenced in a study of cytomegalovirus exposure and HLA in healthy donors. PCR employed 60 Vbeta and 13 Jbeta primers. The protocol was immunoSEQ multiplex PCR, while the TCRdb copy is restricted to in-frame clones and leaves out a portion. The sample lists approximately 180,000 clones, around 79% seen once, with approximately 6.3% in the top ten. The specimen was PBMCs. The receptors originated from a man aged 40-49 years in good health and CMV-seropositive.

Written as DNA, the CDR3 is TGCGCCAGGCAGGGTTACGCAAATCAGCCCCAGCATTTT. Amino acid sequence: CARQGYANQPQHF. J is TRBJ1-5 and V is TRBV10-1; D might be TRBD1 (5 bases). CDR1 WNHNN and CDR2 SYGVQD come from the germline V gene (reference sequence). The V and J ends lost 9 bases and 4 bases respectively, with 13 bases between them. The CDR3 is 13 amino acids.

This clone was picked up one time. This rearrangement joins TRBV29-1 to TRBJ2-5; possibly TRBD1 for D (6 bases). Germline V gene sequence: CDR1 SQVTM, CDR2 ANQGSEA. V was pared by 6 bases and J by 2 bases, with 10 bases between. The CDR3 covers 12 residues. The CDR3, as DNA: TGCAGCGTAAACAGGGTACAAGAGACCCAGTACTTC. Protein: CSVNRVQETQYF.

This clone was seen a single time. The chain carries TRBV28 and TRBJ1-4; perhaps TRBD1 as D (6 bases). The CDR3 covers 14 residues. V gave up 6 bases and J gave up 6 bases, with 14 bases separating them. Germline lookup yields CDR1 MDHEN and CDR2 SYDVKM. The CDR3 spells CASRPQGFHEKLFF. CDR3 DNA sequence: TGTGCCAGCAGGCCTCAGGGGTTTCATGAAAAACTGTTTTTT.

This chain uses TRBV7-9 with TRBJ1-2; possibly TRBD1 for D (5 bases). This CDR3 has 19 amino acids. V dropped 6 bases and J dropped 4 bases, with 30 bases sitting between them. Germline V gene data show CDR1 as SEHNR and CDR2 as FQNEAQ (reference sequence). The CDR3 DNA is TGTGCCAGCAGGCGGGGCGGGGGTGGGGCGACCGGCCCCGTCTATGGCTACACCTTC. Its protein is CASRRGGGGATGPVYGYTF.

The genes are TRBV28 and TRBJ2-7; TRBD2 matches at 7 bases. The trim removed 3 bases at V and 0 bases at J, leaving 8 bases unmatched. The CDR3 sequence is 16 residues long. Germline V gene lookup returns CDR1 MDHEN and CDR2 SYDVKM. The CDR3 spells CASSLGGSSSSYEQYF. The CDR3 bases are TGTGCCAGCAGTTTGGGCGGGAGCTCCTCCTCCTACGAGCAGTACTTC. Complete variable domain (other parts from reference TRBV28 and TRBJ2-7): DVKVTQSSRYLVKRTGEKVFLECVQDMDHENMFWYRQDPGLGLRLIYFSYDVKMKEKGDIPEGYSVSREKKERFSLILESASTNQTSMYLCASSLGGSSSSYEQYFGPGTRLTVT.

The rearrangement joins TRBV18 to TRBJ2-7; 9 bases fit TRBD1. The CDR3 extends over 15 amino acids. Losses at the gene ends were 5 bases for V and 6 bases for J; bases not matched to a gene: 11. Looked up from germline, CDR1 is KGHSH and CDR2 is LQKENI. CDR3 nucleotide sequence: TGTGCCAGCTCAATTACGGGACAGGGTCCTTCCGAGCAGTACTTC. It encodes CASSITGQGPSEQYF.

This clone came up a few times. This sequence joins TRBV5-1 and TRBJ1-4; 9 nucleotides match TRBD1. The germline CDR1 and CDR2 sequences are SGHRS and YFSETQ. The CDR3 is 15 amino acids. V gave up 2 bases and J gave up 10 bases; unmatched junction bases: 9. In DNA form, the CDR3 reads TGCGCCAGCAGCTTTTCCGGGACAGGGAGAGGAAAACTGTTTTTT. The encoded protein is CASSFSGTGRGKLFF.

The V call is TRBV2, the J call TRBJ2-1, with a possible D match to TRBD1 (6 bases). The ends were cut back, 6 bases at V and 6 bases at J, with 12 bases in the middle. This CDR3 is built from 13 residues. CDR1 is SNHLY, CDR2 FYNNEI, per germline. CDR3: CASRRDTPNEQFF. The CDR3 DNA is TGTGCCAGCAGACGGGACACACCCAATGAGCAGTTCTTC.

The chain couples TRBV7-9 to TRBJ1-1; 9 bases are shared with TRBD1. This CDR3 contains 18 residues. Germline values: CDR1 SEHNR, CDR2 FQNEAQ (reference sequence). Trimming at V came to 5 bases and at J to 5 bases, leaving 18 bases not matched to a gene. The CDR3 DNA is TGTGCCAGCAGCCCGCGGACAGGGGCTTTGTTTCTTTGGACTGAAGCTTTCTTT. Encoded protein: CASSPRTGALFLWTEAFF.

The CDR3 bases are TGTGCCAGCAGTGAAAACCTACAGGGGGCTACTGAAGCTTTCTTT. As protein: CASSENLQGATEAFF. The chain combines TRBV28 with TRBJ1-1; 9 positions match TRBD1. The germline gives CDR1 MDHEN, CDR2 SYDVKM. The CDR3 spans 15 residues. Trimming cost V 5 bases and J 5 bases; bases outside gene matches: 9. Full variable domain (rest looked up from reference TRBV28 and TRBJ1-1): DVKVTQSSRYLVKRTGEKVFLECVQDMDHENMFWYRQDPGLGLRLIYFSYDVKMKEKGDIPEGYSVSREKKERFSLILESASTNQTSMYLCASSENLQGATEAFFGQGTRLTVV.

This clone occurred a few times. This chain connects TRBV7-8 to TRBJ1-2; D is undetermined. This CDR3 spans 13 amino acids. V was cut by 5 bases and J by 2 bases, with 9 bases left in between. Per the germline V gene, CDR1 is SGHVS and CDR2 is FQNEAQ. CDR3 DNA: TGTGCCAGCAGCCGGGGAGGGAACTATGGCTACACCTTC. This gives the protein CASSRGGNYGYTF. The complete variable domain, with remaining parts taken from reference TRBV7-8 and TRBJ1-2, reads GAGVSQSPRYKVAKRGQDVALRCDPISGHVSLFWYQQALGQGPEFLTYFQNEAQLDKSGLPSDRFFAERPEGSVSTLKIQRTQQEDSAVYLCASSRGGNYGYTFGSGTRLTVV.

This clone came up a few times. The chain combines TRBV7-8 with TRBJ2-7; 9 nucleotides agree with TRBD1. V lost 4 bases and J lost 1; bases outside the gene matches: 2. CDR1 SGHVS and CDR2 FQNEAQ come from the germline V gene. CDR3 length: 14 residues. Written as DNA, the CDR3 is TGTGCCAGCAGCTCCGGGACAGGGTCCTACGAGCAGTACTTC. Residues: CASSSGTGSYEQYF.